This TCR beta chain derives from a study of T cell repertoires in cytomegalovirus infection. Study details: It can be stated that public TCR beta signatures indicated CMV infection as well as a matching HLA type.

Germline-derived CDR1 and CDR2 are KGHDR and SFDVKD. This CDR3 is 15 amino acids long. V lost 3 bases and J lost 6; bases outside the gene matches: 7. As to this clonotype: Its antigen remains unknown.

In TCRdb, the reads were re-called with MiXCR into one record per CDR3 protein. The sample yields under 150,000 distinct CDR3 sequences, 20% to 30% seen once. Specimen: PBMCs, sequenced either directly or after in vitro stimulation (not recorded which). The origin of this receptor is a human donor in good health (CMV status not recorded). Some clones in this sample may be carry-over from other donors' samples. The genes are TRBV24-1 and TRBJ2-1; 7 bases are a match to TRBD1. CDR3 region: CATSDPSGQVNEQFF. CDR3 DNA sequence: TGTGCCACCAGTGATCCAAGCGGACAGGTCAATGAGCAGTTCTTC.